What follows are 13 T cell receptor beta chains derived from one specimen sequenced in a study of cytomegalovirus exposure and HLA in healthy donors. The PCR used 60 Vbeta and 13 Jbeta primers. Profiled with immunoSEQ multiplex PCR; TCRdb holds only in-frame clones, not every one. The sample gives nearly 200,000 clones, 75% to 85% of which show up once; around 6% is in the top ten. Specimen: PBMCs. These receptors were obtained from a woman aged 45-65 years in good health and CMV-seropositive.

This clone was seen a single time. The gene calls are TRBV5-4 and TRBJ2-7; a weak D match, TRBD2 (6 bases). CDR1 is SGHNT and CDR2 is YYREEE in the germline V gene (reference sequence). The germline V and J ends were trimmed by 5 bases and 4 bases, with 16 bases remaining between them. The CDR3 sequence is 14 residues long. In DNA, the CDR3 is TGTGCCAGCAGAGGAGGGCCAGGCGGGTACGAGCAGTACTTC. Protein product: CASRGGPGGYEQYF.

The chain uses TRBV6-1 and TRBJ1-5; D is ambiguous. The V end lost 3 bases, the J end lost 7 bases, and 13 bases lay between the germline ends. This CDR3 is built from 14 residues. Germline values: CDR1 MNHNS, CDR2 SASEGT. CDR3 region: CASSDALSSQPQHF. The CDR3 DNA sequence: TGTGCCAGCAGTGATGCCCTTAGCAGCCAGCCCCAGCATTTT.

The V gene is TRBV5-1, the J gene TRBJ2-1; weak D call: TRBD2 (6 bases). Trimming shortened V by 2 bases and J by 3 bases, and 18 bases separated the two germline ends. This CDR3 has 17 residues. Germline V gene data show CDR1 as SGHRS and CDR2 as YFSETQ. The DNA for the CDR3 is TGCGCCAGCAGCTTCACCCAGGGTAGCGGCTTCTACAATGAGCAGTTCTTC. Residues: CASSFTQGSGFYNEQFF.

This clone was observed once. Written as DNA, the CDR3 is TGTGCCAGCAGTCCCTGGTGGGAGCGGTACGAGCAGTACTTC. It encodes CASSPWWERYEQYF. The rearrangement joins TRBV28 to TRBJ2-7; D is possibly TRBD2 (5 bases). The V and J ends lost 5 bases and 4 bases respectively, with 15 bases between them. The CDR3 is made up of 14 amino acids. Per the germline V gene, CDR1 is MDHEN and CDR2 is SYDVKM. Drawing the rest from reference TRBV28 and TRBJ2-7, the complete variable domain is DVKVTQSSRYLVKRTGEKVFLECVQDMDHENMFWYRQDPGLGLRLIYFSYDVKMKEKGDIPEGYSVSREKKERFSLILESASTNQTSMYLCASSPWWERYEQYFGPGTRLTVT.

This chain links TRBV28 with TRBJ1-4; TRBD1 might be the D (5 bases). Germline V gives CDR1 MDHEN, CDR2 SYDVKM. CDR3 length equals 13 residues. The V end was cut by 3 bases, the J end by 5 bases, with 7 bases between. CDR3 in amino acids: CASSLGGNEKLFF. The CDR3 DNA reads TGTGCCAGCAGTTTGGGGGGGAATGAAAAACTGTTTTTT.

The chain is built from TRBV7-9 and TRBJ1-2; 8 bases align to TRBD1. This CDR3 comprises 15 residues. Trimming cost V 4 bases and J 4 bases; bases outside gene matches: 8. Germline loops: CDR1 SEHNR, CDR2 FQNEAQ (reference sequence). The CDR3 coding sequence is TGTGCCAGCAGCTCCCGGACAGGGTTGGGCTATGGCTACACCTTC. It specifies CASSSRTGLGYGYTF.

CDR3 sequence: CASTSFGQEYGYTF. The DNA of the CDR3 is TGTGCCAGCACCTCATTTGGACAGGAATATGGCTACACCTTC. The chain recombines TRBV2 with TRBJ1-2; 7 bases fit TRBD1. Germline trimming cut 7 bases from V and 5 bases from J; bases unmatched to any gene: 10. This CDR3 comprises 14 residues. Germline CDR1 reads SNHLY; CDR2 reads FYNNEI.

The chain is built from TRBV18 and TRBJ1-1; 8 bases are a match to TRBD1. CDR3 length: 15 residues. Germline V gives CDR1 KGHSH, CDR2 LQKENI. The J segment lost 6 bases and the V segment lost 4 bases, leaving 10 bases of the junction unmatched. CDR3 sequence: CASSLQTGDGAEAFF. CDR3 DNA: TGTGCCAGCTCACTCCAGACAGGGGATGGGGCTGAAGCTTTCTTT.

This clone has just one count. The chain links TRBV19 to TRBJ1-1; D might be TRBD1 (6 bases). The CDR3 consists of 9 residues. V shed 9 bases and J shed 8 bases, with 7 bases lying between them. Germline V lookup: CDR1 LNHDA, CDR2 SQIVND (reference sequence). The CDR3 DNA follows: TGTGCCAGCGGGACAGAAGCTTTCTTT. Protein: CASGTEAFF.

The V gene is TRBV6-5, the J gene TRBJ1-6; no clear D gene. Germline CDR1 and CDR2: MNHEY and SVGAGI. Trimming took 6 bases from V and 10 from J, leaving 10 bases between them. The CDR3 totals 12 residues. This CDR3 reads CASRRDKSPLHF. In nucleotides, the CDR3 is TGTGCCAGCAGACGTGACAAATCACCCCTCCACTTT.

This chain links TRBV28 with TRBJ2-4; D may be TRBD1 (6 bases). Germline CDR1 reads MDHEN; CDR2 reads SYDVKM. The CDR3 runs to 15 residues. V was cut by 6 bases and J by 0 bases, with 12 bases left in between. CDR3 region: CASRGANLAKNIQYF. The CDR3 DNA reads TGTGCCAGCAGGGGGGCCAACTTAGCCAAAAACATTCAGTACTTC.

This clone occurred once. The rearrangement links TRBV19 to TRBJ2-1; TRBD2 aligns across 7 bases. Trimming cost V 0 bases and J 9 bases; bases outside gene matches: 20. The CDR3 sequence is 19 residues long. Germline lookup yields CDR1 LNHDA and CDR2 SQIVND (reference sequence). CDR3 bases: TGTGCCAGTAGTATAGATCTACTCGGGTCAGCGGGGACCCTTGGTGAGCAGTTCTTC. Translating it yields CASSIDLLGSAGTLGEQFF.

A single count supports this clone. At the DNA level, this CDR3 is encoded by other sequences in the same sample as well. This chain uses TRBV7-9 with TRBJ2-3; D remains ambiguous. The V gene's germline CDR1 is SEHNR and CDR2 FQNEAQ (reference sequence). CDR3 size: 14 residues. V was clipped by 1 base and J by 0 bases, with 5 bases between them. The CDR3 reads CASSLGLSTDTQYF. The CDR3 DNA follows: TGTGCCAGCAGCTTAGGACTCAGCACAGATACGCAGTATTTT.